The clone carrying this T cell receptor (beta chain) has only a few counts. Germline values: CDR1 MNHNY, CDR2 SVGAGI (reference sequence). CDR3 size: 15 residues. The germline V and J ends were trimmed by 2 bases and 8 bases, with 15 bases remaining between them. The data belong to a study of cytomegalovirus exposure and HLA in healthy donors. Amplification used 60 Vbeta primers and 13 Jbeta primers. Sequencing was performed with immunoSEQ multiplex PCR; in TCRdb, only in-frame clones are kept and a portion is missing. The sample lists around 140,000 clones, about 61% occurring once. The clonotype comes from a male donor in good health and CMV-seronegative. The sequencing sample was made of PBMCs. This chain connects TRBV6-6 to TRBJ1-4, with no clear D. CDR3 sequence reads: CASSYDRPAGEKLFF. The CDR3 coding sequence is TGTGCCAGCAGTTACGACCGTCCCGCCGGGGAAAAACTGTTTTTT.